This T cell receptor (beta chain) originates from a study of cytomegalovirus exposure and HLA in healthy donors. From germline, CDR1 is SQVTM and CDR2 ANQGSEA. There are 15 residues in the CDR3. In the PCR, 60 Vbeta and 13 Jbeta primers were used. Some clones are missing from TCRdb's copy, which holds only in-frame ones; the method was immunoSEQ multiplex PCR. The table has around 140,000 clones, 82% seen once. Sequenced: PBMCs. The chain employs TRBV29-1 and TRBJ2-5, with TRBD2 matching 10 bases. The J call is in doubt because the DNA end fits TRBJ2-7 better. This sequence originates from a male donor in good health and CMV-seronegative. In DNA form, the CDR3 reads TGCAGCGTTGAAGATCTAGCGGGAGTCACGGACGAGCAGTACTTC. Its translation: CSVEDLAGVTDEQYF.